This TCR beta chain was retrieved from a study of blood T cell repertoires in COVID-19. On the study more broadly: Both acute and convalescent COVID-19 samples were obtained from the United States, Italy and Spain. The cDNA or gDNA used as material had been derived from T cells, B-cell-depleted T cells, or PBMCs.

Original handling: Cell counts per sample came from amplifying reference gene primers. Clones were sequenced by immunoSEQ multiplex PCR, and TCRdb holds only the in-frame ones, with some missing. The DNA gave D and trimming, while V, J and clone size come from that table. The repertoire holds 35,000 to 45,000 clones, with around 89% as singletons. Germline V gives CDR1 SEHNR, CDR2 FQNEAQ (reference sequence). The CDR3 has 14 amino acids. V lost 4 bases to trimming and J lost 7 bases; unmatched junction nucleotides: 9. The clonotype originates from a human donor in a cohort sampled during active COVID-19. The chain couples TRBV7-9 to TRBJ1-2; 7 bases are shared with TRBD1. Sequencing was done on a sample of peripheral blood. This CDR3 reads CASSSGEGAGGYTF. CDR3 in DNA: TGTGCCAGCAGCTCGGGCGAGGGGGCGGGTGGCTACACCTTC. The full variable domain, with the rest looked up from reference TRBV7-9 and TRBJ1-2, is DTGVSQNPRHKITKRGQNVTFRCDPISEHNRLYWYRQTLGQGPEFLTYFQNEAQLEKSRLLSDRFSAERPKGSFSTLEIQRTEQGDSAMYLCASSSGEGAGGYTFGSGTRLTVV.